The TCR beta chain under discussion was sequenced for a study of blood T cell repertoires in COVID-19. As concerns this clone: Other nucleotide sequences from this sample produce the same CDR3.

Using immunoSEQ multiplex PCR, the repertoire was profiled, and TCRdb retains in-frame clones only, with some absent. The sample has hundreds of thousands of clones; 85% are singletons. This CDR3 is built from 13 residues. The trim removed 7 bases at V and 6 bases at J, leaving 5 bases unmatched. Germline assignment: CDR1 KGHDR and CDR2 SFDVKD. The source of this sequence is a human donor in a cohort sampled during active COVID-19. The source material was peripheral blood. The V and J genes are TRBV24-1 and TRBJ1-2; 9 nucleotides agree with TRBD1. The CDR3 DNA reads TGTGCCACCAGGCGAACAGGGGGCGATGGCTACACCTTC. Encoded protein: CATRRTGGDGYTF.